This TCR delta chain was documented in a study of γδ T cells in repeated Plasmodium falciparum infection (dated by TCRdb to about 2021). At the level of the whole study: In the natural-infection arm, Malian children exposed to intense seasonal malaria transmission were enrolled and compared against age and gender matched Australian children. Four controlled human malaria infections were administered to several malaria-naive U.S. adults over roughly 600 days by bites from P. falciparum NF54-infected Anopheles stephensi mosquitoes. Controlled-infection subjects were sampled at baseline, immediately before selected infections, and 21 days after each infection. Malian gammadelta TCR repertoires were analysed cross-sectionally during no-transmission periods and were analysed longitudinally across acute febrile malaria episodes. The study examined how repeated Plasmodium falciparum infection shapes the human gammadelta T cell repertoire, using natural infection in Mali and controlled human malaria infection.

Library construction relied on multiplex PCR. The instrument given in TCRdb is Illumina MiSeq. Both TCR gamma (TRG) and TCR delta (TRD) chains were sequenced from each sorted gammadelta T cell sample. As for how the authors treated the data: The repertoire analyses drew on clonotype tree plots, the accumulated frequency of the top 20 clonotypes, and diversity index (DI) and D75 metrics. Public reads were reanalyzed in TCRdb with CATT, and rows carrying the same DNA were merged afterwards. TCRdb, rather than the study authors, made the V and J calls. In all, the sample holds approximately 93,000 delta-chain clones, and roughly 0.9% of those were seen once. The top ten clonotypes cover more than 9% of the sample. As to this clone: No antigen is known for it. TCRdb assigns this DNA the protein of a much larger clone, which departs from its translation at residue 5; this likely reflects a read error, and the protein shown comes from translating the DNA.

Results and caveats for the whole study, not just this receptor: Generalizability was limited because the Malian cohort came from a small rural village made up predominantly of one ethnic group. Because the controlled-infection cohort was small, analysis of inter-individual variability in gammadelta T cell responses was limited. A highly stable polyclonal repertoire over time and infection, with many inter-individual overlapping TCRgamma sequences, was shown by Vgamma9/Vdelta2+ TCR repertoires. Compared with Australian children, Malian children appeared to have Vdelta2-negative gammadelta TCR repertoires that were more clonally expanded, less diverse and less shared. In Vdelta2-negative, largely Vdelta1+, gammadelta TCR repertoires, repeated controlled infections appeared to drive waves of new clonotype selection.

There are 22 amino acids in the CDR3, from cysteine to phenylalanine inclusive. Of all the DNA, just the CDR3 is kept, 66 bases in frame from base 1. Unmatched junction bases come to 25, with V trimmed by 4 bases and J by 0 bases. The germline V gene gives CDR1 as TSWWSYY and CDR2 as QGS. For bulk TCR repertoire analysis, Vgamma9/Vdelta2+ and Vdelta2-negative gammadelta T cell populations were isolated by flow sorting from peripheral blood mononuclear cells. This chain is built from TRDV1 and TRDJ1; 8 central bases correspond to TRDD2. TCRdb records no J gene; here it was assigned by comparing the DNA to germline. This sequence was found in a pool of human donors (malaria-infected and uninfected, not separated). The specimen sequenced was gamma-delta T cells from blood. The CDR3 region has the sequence CALGGNRSLFLRLGSYTDKLIF. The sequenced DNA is TGTGCTCTTGGGGGTAATCGCTCCCTCTTCCTACGACTTGGTTCCTACACCGATAAACTCATCTTT.